The TCR beta chain described here comes from a study of T cells in lung cancer brain metastases. Points from the study as a whole: Most clones were lesion-specific, with limited overlap between paired lesions (mean Morisita index about 0.23).

No patient had a history of multiple malignancies, as such patients were excluded. Roughly five deparaffinized, unstained about 10 um sections supplied tumor areas macrodissected using marked H&E slides as a guide. Trimming removed 4 bases at V and 1 base at J, with 11 bases between. The CDR3 contains 14 residues. CDR1 is LNHDA and CDR2 is SQIVND in the germline V gene (reference sequence). Between roughly 2 and 5 ug genomic DNA went in, equal for pairs. Produced via immunoSEQ multiplex PCR; TCRdb's table is partial and in-frame only. This sample yields over a thousand clones, of which 89% are seen a single time; about 9.9% belongs to the top ten. As for this clone: As yet, its antigen is unknown.

This clonotype was obtained from a woman aged 45-59 years with non-small cell lung cancer that had spread to the brain. This chain links TRBV19 with TRBJ2-7, with D hard to call. Sequencing was performed on tumor tissue from a brain metastasis. The CDR3 DNA sequence: TGTGCCAGTAGTACCGATGGTAGGTCCTACGAGCAGTACTTC. It yields the protein CASSTDGRSYEQYF. Using reference TRBV19 and TRBJ2-7 for the parts outside the CDR3, the full variable domain is DGGITQSPKYLFRKEGQNVTLSCEQNLNHDAMYWYRQDPGQGLRLIYYSQIVNDFQKGDIAEGYSVSREKKESFPLTVTSAQKNPTAFYLCASSTDGRSYEQYFGPGTRLTVT.